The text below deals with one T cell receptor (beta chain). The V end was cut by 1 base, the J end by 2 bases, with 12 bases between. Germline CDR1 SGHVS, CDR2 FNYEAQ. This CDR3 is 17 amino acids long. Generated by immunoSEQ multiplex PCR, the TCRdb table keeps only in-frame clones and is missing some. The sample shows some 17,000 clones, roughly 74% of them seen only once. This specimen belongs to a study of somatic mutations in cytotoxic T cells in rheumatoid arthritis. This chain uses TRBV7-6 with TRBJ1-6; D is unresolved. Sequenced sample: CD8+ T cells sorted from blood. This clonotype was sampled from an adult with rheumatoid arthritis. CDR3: CASSLGTAPAYNSPLHF. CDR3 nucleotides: TGTGCCAGCAGCTTAGGAACGGCCCCGGCCTATAATTCACCCCTCCACTTT. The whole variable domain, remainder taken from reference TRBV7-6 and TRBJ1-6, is GAGVSQSPRYKVTKRGQDVALRCDPISGHVSLYWYRQALGQGPEFLTYFNYEAQQDKSGLPNDRFSAERPEGSISTLTIQRTEQRDSAMYRCASSLGTAPAYNSPLHFGNGTRLTVT.